This TCR beta chain was recovered during a study of T cell responses to AZD1222 COVID-19 vaccine. Study results and caveats: Within unmutated variant regions lay the reported targets of nearly half of spike-specific TCRs. The span of vaccine-associated CD4 TCRs extended across spike, with dominance at 160-218 and 743-854. An increase in Spike-specific TCR breadth and depth was observed after two AZD1222 doses.

Libraries were prepared by immunoSEQ multiplex PCR; TCRdb keeps only in-frame clonotypes and omits some of them. The table records around 160,000 clones, about nine tenths of them present only once. Comments on this clone: As yet, its antigen is unknown.

Sequenced material: peripheral blood, taken on day 0 of AZD1222 vaccination. The TCR sequence derives from an adult in good health.

CDR3 amino acids: CASSFNYNEQFF. CDR3 in DNA: TGTGCCAGCAGCTTCAACTACAATGAGCAGTTCTTC. The V gene is TRBV5-4, the J gene TRBJ2-1; D not resolved. Trimming pared 2 bases from V and 3 bases from J, leaving 3 bases between. CDR3 size: 12 residues. CDR1 is SGHNT, CDR2 YYREEE, per germline (reference sequence).